This TCR beta chain stems from a study of cytomegalovirus exposure and HLA in healthy donors. Primers: 60 Vbeta forward and 13 Jbeta reverse. Assay used: immunoSEQ multiplex PCR; TCRdb lists only in-frame clones, some missing. Found here are about 200,000 clones, almost 80% of them singletons; the top ten hold around 3.9%. This CDR3 is 11 amino acids long. Germline CDR1 and CDR2: LGHNA and YNFKEQ. The ends were cut back, 5 bases at V and 5 bases at J, with 7 bases in the middle. Source material: PBMCs. This clonotype was obtained from a male donor in good health and CMV-seronegative. The rearrangement joins TRBV4-2 to TRBJ2-7; no reliable D call. CDR3: CASSKADEQYF. The DNA of the CDR3 is TGTGCCAGCAGCAAGGCGGACGAGCAGTACTTC.